This T cell receptor (beta chain) was profiled in a study of monozygotic twins with inflammatory bowel disease. CDR1 is MNHEY and CDR2 is SMNVEV in the germline V gene (reference sequence). The CDR3 sequence is 13 residues long. Following a re-call of the 5' RACE reads, TCRdb has one entry per CDR3 protein and lacks DNA. The sample holds about 110,000 distinct CDR3 sequences. Sequences were obtained from blood. The clonotype comes from a human donor with ulcerative colitis or Crohn's disease, or a healthy co-twin of an affected twin (not recorded which). This sequence joins TRBV27 and TRBJ2-1. CDR3 sequence: CASSLGQWVEQFF.